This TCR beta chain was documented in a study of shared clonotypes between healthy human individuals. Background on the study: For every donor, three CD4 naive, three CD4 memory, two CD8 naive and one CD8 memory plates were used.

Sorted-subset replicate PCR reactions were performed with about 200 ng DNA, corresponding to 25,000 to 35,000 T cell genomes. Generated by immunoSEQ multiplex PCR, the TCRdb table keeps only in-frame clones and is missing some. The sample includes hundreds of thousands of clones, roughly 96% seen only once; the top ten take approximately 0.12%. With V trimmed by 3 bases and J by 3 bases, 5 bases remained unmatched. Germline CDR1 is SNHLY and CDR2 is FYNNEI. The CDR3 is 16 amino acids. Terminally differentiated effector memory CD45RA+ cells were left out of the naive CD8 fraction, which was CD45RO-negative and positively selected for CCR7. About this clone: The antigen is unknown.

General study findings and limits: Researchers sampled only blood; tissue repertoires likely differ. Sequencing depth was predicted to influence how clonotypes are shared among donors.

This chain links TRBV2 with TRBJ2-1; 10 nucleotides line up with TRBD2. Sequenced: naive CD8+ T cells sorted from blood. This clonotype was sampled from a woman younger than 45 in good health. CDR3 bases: TGTGCCAGCAGTGATCCTCTAGCGGGAGACTACAATGAGCAGTTCTTC. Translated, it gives CASSDPLAGDYNEQFF. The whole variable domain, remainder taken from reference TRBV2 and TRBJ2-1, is EPEVTQTPSHQVTQMGQEVILRCVPISNHLYFYWYRQILGQKVEFLVSFYNNEISEKSEIFDDQFSVERPDGSNFTLKIRSTKLEDSAMYFCASSDPLAGDYNEQFFGPGTRLTVL.